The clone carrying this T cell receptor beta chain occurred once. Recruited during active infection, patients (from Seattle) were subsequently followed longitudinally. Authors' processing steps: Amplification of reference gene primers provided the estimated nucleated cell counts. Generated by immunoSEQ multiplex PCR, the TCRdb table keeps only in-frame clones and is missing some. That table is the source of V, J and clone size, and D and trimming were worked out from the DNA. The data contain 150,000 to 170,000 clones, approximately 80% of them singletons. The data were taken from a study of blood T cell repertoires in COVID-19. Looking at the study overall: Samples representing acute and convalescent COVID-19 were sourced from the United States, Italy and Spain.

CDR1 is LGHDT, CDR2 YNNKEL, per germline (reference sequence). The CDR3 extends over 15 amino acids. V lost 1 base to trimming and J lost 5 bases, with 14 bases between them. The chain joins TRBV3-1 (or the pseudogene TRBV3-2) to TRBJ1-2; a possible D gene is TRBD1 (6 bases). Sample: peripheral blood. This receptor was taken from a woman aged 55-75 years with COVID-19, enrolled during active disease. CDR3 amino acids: CASSQALTGGYGYTF. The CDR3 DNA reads TGTGCCAGCAGCCAAGCCCTGACAGGAGGATATGGCTACACCTTC.